This section outlines one T cell receptor (beta chain) sequence together with its context. V lost 2 bases, J lost 6 bases, and 10 bases lay in between. CDR3 length equals 13 residues. CDR1 and CDR2 from the germline V gene are SGHTA and FQGTGA. These data belong to a study of cytomegalovirus exposure and HLA in healthy donors. The PCR made use of 60 Vbeta and 13 Jbeta primers. TCRdb keeps only in-frame clones here, not all; method: immunoSEQ multiplex PCR. The sample lists approximately 200,000 clones; around 80% were seen once. The rearrangement joins TRBV7-3 to TRBJ1-2; D is perhaps TRBD1 (6 bases). This TCR derives from a man between 35 and 55 years old in good health and CMV-seronegative. Sequenced sample: PBMCs. The CDR3 protein is CASSLSGVDGYTF. The CDR3 DNA reads TGTGCCAGCAGCTTATCAGGGGTGGATGGCTACACCTTC.